This record covers a single T cell receptor (beta chain). This CDR3 has 14 amino acids. Trimming took off 1 base at V and 2 bases at J, with 7 bases between the two ends. The data originate from a study of blood T cells in healthy people across ages. Combining a sample-barcoded 5' primer with a J-beta primer mix, a second PCR ran for roughly 7 to 11 cycles. Each cDNA molecule was tagged by a template-switch adaptor with 12 random nucleotides. TCRdb redid the calling of the 5' RACE reads with MiXCR, one entry per CDR3 protein. The sample holds over 550,000 distinct CDR3 sequences, about 30% seen once. The J gene is TRBJ2-3, the V gene TRBV12-3 or TRBV12-4, with a tentative D call TRBD1 (5 bases). This TCR came from an elderly woman in good health. The sample taken for sequencing was blood. This CDR3 reads CASSLGGLTDTQYF. For the CDR3, the DNA is TGTGCCAGCAGTTTAGGGGGCCTCACAGATACGCAGTATTTT.